A selection of T cell receptor beta chains follows, all from one sample in a study of technical replicates of blood from several donors. Profiling relied on immunoSEQ multiplex PCR, and the TCRdb table lists in-frame clones only, not all of them. The data show roughly 87,000 clones, with 94% seen just once and about 0.25% held by the top ten. The sequencing input was T cells isolated from PBMCs. These receptors were taken from a human donor in good health. Both conserved end residues are part of each CDR3.

v_call,cdr3_aa
TRBV29-1,CSAAERGELFF
TRBV27,CASSPTSLGNEQFF
TRBV4-1,CASSYANTGELFF
TRBV5-1,CASSSTGGPYNEQFF
TRBV29-1,CSVRTGTYGYTF
TRBV6-5,CASSYGHREKYTF
TRBV30,CAWRAPGTGLSNQPQHF
TRBV2,CASSPTGGENTIYF
TRBV5-1,CASSSYTGIEAFF
TRBV7-9,CASSPRSAYEQYF